The 20 T cell receptor beta chains below come from one sample, sequenced in a study of blood T cell repertoires in COVID-19. Assay: immunoSEQ multiplex PCR; the TCRdb copy retains only in-frame clones and omits some. Of under 200,000 clones detected, 86% appear once; the ten largest clones hold almost 1%. Sequencing was performed on peripheral blood. The receptor source for this set is a man aged 18 to 35 with acute or convalescent COVID-19.

The chain links TRBV29-1 to TRBJ2-1; 9 bases align to TRBD1. After removal of 4 bases from V and 4 bases from J, the junction contained 8 bases not matched to a gene. Germline V gene lookup returns CDR1 SQVTM and CDR2 ANQGSEA. The CDR3 is made up of 15 amino acids. This chain's CDR3 is CSVAGGQGGYNEQFF. CDR3 DNA: TGCAGCGTTGCCGGGGGACAGGGAGGATACAATGAGCAGTTCTTC.

V gene TRBV29-1 combines with J gene TRBJ1-2; 11 bases agree with TRBD1. The CDR3 spans 13 residues. CDR1 and CDR2 from the germline V gene are SQVTM and ANQGSEA. J was trimmed by 3 bases and V by 7 bases; bases with no gene match: 4. Here the CDR3 DNA reads TGCAGCGCTCGGACAGGGGGCGACTATGGCTACACCTTC. Translation: CSARTGGDYGYTF.

The chain carries TRBV7-9 and TRBJ2-3, with TRBD2 as a possible D gene (6 bases). The CDR3 has 15 residues. Germline values: CDR1 SEHNR, CDR2 FQNEAQ (reference sequence). The V end lost 5 bases, the J end lost 4 bases, and 16 bases lay between the germline ends. The CDR3 reads CASSVSGGISDTQYF. The CDR3 DNA is TGTGCCAGCAGCGTTAGCGGTGGGATTTCAGATACGCAGTATTTT.

This rearrangement joins TRBV5-1 to TRBJ2-1; possibly TRBD1 for D (6 bases). Germline V gene lookup returns CDR1 SGHRS and CDR2 YFSETQ. This CDR3 has 15 amino acids. Trimming stripped 4 bases from V and 3 bases from J, with 14 bases between. Here the CDR3 DNA reads TGCGCCAGCAGCCCCGACAGGCGATACTACAATGAGCAGTTCTTC. As protein: CASSPDRRYYNEQFF.

V usage is TRBV7-9 and J usage is TRBJ1-2; no clear D gene. Germline CDR1 SEHNR, CDR2 FQNEAQ (reference sequence). The CDR3 loop spans 14 amino acids. The V end was cut by 4 bases, the J end by 10 bases, with 19 bases between. The CDR3 sequence is CASSSLIYSTAYTF. In DNA, the CDR3 is TGTGCCAGCAGCTCTTTAATATATAGTACTGCCTACACCTTC.

The chain couples TRBV11-2 to TRBJ2-5; tentative D call: TRBD2 (6 bases). Germline values: CDR1 SGHAT, CDR2 FQNNGV. V was clipped by 1 base and J by 5 bases, with 17 bases between them. CDR3 length: 16 residues. For the CDR3, the DNA is TGTGCCAGCAGCTTAGGGGCGGGGACGCGATCGGAGACCCAGTACTTC. This sequence encodes CASSLGAGTRSETQYF.

In its sample, this clone was seen a few times. The chain is built from TRBV2 and TRBJ1-1; D is unclear. Germline loops: CDR1 SNHLY, CDR2 FYNNEI. The CDR3 extends over 15 amino acids. Trimming cost V 8 bases and J 0 bases, with 16 bases left between them. This CDR3 reads CASSRETRMNTEAFF. The CDR3 DNA follows: TGTGCCAGCTCACGGGAGACAAGGATGAACACTGAAGCTTTCTTT.

The chain employs TRBV7-9 and TRBJ2-7, with 9 bases matching TRBD1. CDR1 is SEHNR, CDR2 FQNEAQ, per germline (reference sequence). The CDR3 is 15 amino acids. Trimming at V came to 5 bases and at J to 6 bases, leaving 11 bases not matched to a gene. CDR3 nucleotides: TGTGCCAGCAGCGGACGCGGACAGGGGTCAGGCGAGCAGTACTTC. Protein: CASSGRGQGSGEQYF. The complete variable domain, with remaining parts taken from reference TRBV7-9 and TRBJ2-7, reads DTGVSQNPRHKITKRGQNVTFRCDPISEHNRLYWYRQTLGQGPEFLTYFQNEAQLEKSRLLSDRFSAERPKGSFSTLEIQRTEQGDSAMYLCASSGRGQGSGEQYFGPGTRLTVT.

The chain recombines TRBV3-1 (or the pseudogene TRBV3-2) with TRBJ1-1; no definite D call. The V end lost 3 bases, the J end lost 8 bases, and 10 bases lay between the germline ends. The CDR3 has 12 amino acids. Germline values: CDR1 LGHDT, CDR2 YNNKEL (reference sequence). The CDR3 is CASSHPRGEAFF. DNA for the CDR3: TGTGCCAGCAGCCACCCCCGGGGAGAAGCTTTCTTT.

The rearrangement uses TRBV6-5 and TRBJ2-1, with 8 bases fitting TRBD2. With 0 bases clipped from V and 7 bases from J, the junction kept 5 bases outside the gene matches. This CDR3 spans 15 amino acids. CDR1 and CDR2 (germline): MNHEY, SVGAGI. The CDR3, as DNA: TGTGCCAGCAGTTACTCGCGGGGGGCCCGGAATGAGCAGTTCTTC. The encoded protein is CASSYSRGARNEQFF.

The chain employs TRBV7-2 and TRBJ2-3; perhaps TRBD2 as D (6 bases). Germline lookup yields CDR1 SGHTA and CDR2 FQGNSA. V dropped 5 bases and J dropped 2 bases, with 14 bases sitting between them. CDR3 length equals 15 residues. The CDR3 protein is CASSPKGLSTDTQYF. The CDR3 nucleotides are TGTGCCAGCAGCCCCAAGGGACTCTCCACAGATACGCAGTATTTT.

V and J are TRBV2 and TRBJ1-6; D possibly corresponds to TRBD1 (5 bases). Deletions cut 10 bases from V and 2 bases from J, with 24 bases between. The CDR3 spans 18 residues. The germline gives CDR1 SNHLY, CDR2 FYNNEI. The CDR3 sequence is CATQPGSGTFAYNSPLHF. The CDR3 bases are TGTGCCACCCAGCCGGGGTCAGGGACTTTCGCCTATAATTCACCCCTCCACTTT.

This chain connects TRBV28 to TRBJ2-2, with TRBD2 matching over 7 bases. Germline V gene lookup returns CDR1 MDHEN and CDR2 SYDVKM. This CDR3 comprises 16 residues. The J segment lost 0 bases and the V segment lost 5 bases, leaving 6 bases of the junction unmatched. The CDR3 spells CASSTWGGSNTGELFF. Here the CDR3 DNA reads TGTGCCAGCAGTACCTGGGGGGGATCGAACACCGGGGAGCTGTTTTTT.

This chain uses TRBV6-5 with TRBJ2-2; D is unclear. V dropped 6 bases and J dropped 6 bases, with 8 bases sitting between them. From germline, CDR1 is MNHEY and CDR2 SVGAGI. The CDR3 has 12 residues. The CDR3 DNA reads as TGTGCCAGCAGACTCCGCGCCGGGGAGCTGTTTTTT. Translated: CASRLRAGELFF.

The chain recombines TRBV12-5 with TRBJ2-3, with 8 bases identical to TRBD1. The length of the CDR3 is 15 residues. With 1 base clipped from V and 3 bases from J, the junction kept 3 bases outside the gene matches. CDR1 is LGHNT and CDR2 is FRNRAP in the germline V gene. CDR3 residues: CASGLGQGTTDTQYF. The DNA for the CDR3 is TGTGCTAGTGGTTTGGGACAGGGGACTACAGATACGCAGTATTTT.

This chain connects TRBV7-2 to TRBJ1-2; D might be TRBD1 (6 bases). V lost 3 bases, J lost 0 bases, and 17 bases lay in between. The CDR3 has 17 residues. The V gene's germline CDR1 is SGHTA and CDR2 FQGNSA. The CDR3 spells CASSFRQASGTNYGYTF. The CDR3 region has the DNA TGTGCCAGCAGCTTCAGACAGGCGTCGGGAACTAACTATGGCTACACCTTC.

This chain links TRBV6-5 with TRBJ2-7, with TRBD2 identical over 8 bases. The trim removed 0 bases at V and 12 bases at J, leaving 13 bases unmatched. The CDR3 is 15 residues long. Germline CDR1 reads MNHEY; CDR2 reads SVGAGI. The CDR3 coding sequence is TGTGCCAGCAGTTACTCAGCGGGGGCCCTCGAAGGGTGGTACGTC. Translated, it gives CASSYSAGALEGWYV.

This clone was detected once. In nucleotides, the CDR3 is TGTGCCAGCAGCTTGTTGAGCGGGGGGAGGAGCTCCTACAATGAGCAGTTCTTC. It encodes CASSLLSGGRSSYNEQFF. The chain links TRBV7-7 to TRBJ2-1; 9 bases are a match to TRBD2. This CDR3 has 18 residues. With 3 bases clipped from V and 0 bases from J, the junction kept 9 bases outside the gene matches. Germline CDR1 reads SSHAT; CDR2 reads FNYEAQ (reference sequence).

This CDR3 reads CAWSVTGPYTSNTEAFF. In DNA, the CDR3 is TGTGCCTGGAGTGTTACAGGGCCATACACCTCGAACACTGAAGCTTTCTTT. The gene calls are TRBV30 and TRBJ1-1; maybe TRBD1 (6 bases). Trimming removed 0 bases from V and 1 base from J, with 18 bases in between. The CDR3 has 17 residues. The germline V gene has CDR1 GTSNPN and CDR2 SVGIG (reference sequence).

The rearrangement joins TRBV21-1 to TRBJ2-4; the table calls TRBD1, which could not be checked here. TRBV21-1 is described as a pseudogene. This CDR3 has 14 residues. In nucleotides, the CDR3 is TGTGCCAGCAGCAAAGCGAGCAGGGTTAACATTCAGTACTTC. It is translated as CASSKASRVNIQYF.